These 28 T cell receptor beta chains were sequenced from one sample in a study of blood T cells in healthy people across ages. A second PCR of roughly 7 to 11 cycles used a sample-barcoded 5' primer and a J-beta primer mix. TCRdb re-derived calls from the 5' RACE reads in MiXCR, one entry per CDR3 protein. Counted here are some 1,000,000 distinct CDR3 sequences, almost 25% occurring once; the ten biggest clones make up around 0.7%. The same specimen was also included in a second study, on T cells of mothers and their children.

The specimen was blood. The receptors stem from a girl between 2 and 10 years old in good health.

The chain has TRBV5-8 and TRBJ2-5, with 9 bases fitting TRBD1. With 2 bases clipped from V and 3 bases from J, the junction kept 11 bases outside the gene matches. The germline V gene has CDR1 SGHTS and CDR2 YDEGEE. The CDR3 is 17 residues long. The CDR3 DNA sequence: TGTGCCAGCAGCTTTTGGGGACAGGGACTCTTCGAAGAGACCCAGTACTTC. Amino acid sequence: CASSFWGQGLFEETQYF.

This clonotype was observed a few times. The chain carries TRBV20-1 and TRBJ1-3; D is perhaps TRBD1 (6 bases). CDR1 and CDR2 from the germline V gene are DFQATT and SNEGSKA (reference sequence). The CDR3 runs 13 residues. V shed 3 bases and J shed 7 bases, with 13 bases lying between them. The CDR3: CSASVGGANTIYF. CDR3 DNA sequence: TGCAGTGCTAGTGTAGGGGGGGCCAACACCATATATTTT.

The table lists this clonotype with a few counts. The J gene is TRBJ2-3, the V gene TRBV11-3; 8 nucleotides match TRBD1. The ends lost 4 bases at V and 4 bases at J; junction bases unmatched: 7. CDR1 and CDR2 from the germline V gene are SGHNT and YENEEA. CDR3 length equals 15 residues. The CDR3 region has the DNA TGTGCCAGCAGCTCTACAGGGGGAAATTCAGATACGCAGTATTTT. This encodes CASSSTGGNSDTQYF.

This chain connects TRBV24-1 to TRBJ1-5; a weak D match, TRBD1 (5 bases). Germline values: CDR1 KGHDR, CDR2 SFDVKD. The CDR3 covers 15 residues. V lost 4 bases and J 4 bases, leaving 13 bases between the germline ends. In DNA form, the CDR3 reads TGTGCCACCAGTGACTCGGGACGGTCGAATCAGCCCCAGCATTTT. It yields the protein CATSDSGRSNQPQHF.

The rearrangement joins TRBV6-1 to TRBJ2-1; either TRBD1 or TRBD2 may supply D (6 bases each). This CDR3 is built from 15 residues. The V gene lost 3 bases and the J gene lost 7 bases, with 16 bases spanning the gap. Per germline, CDR1 MNHNS and CDR2 SASEGT. The CDR3 spells CASSDHGGPGNEQFF. The CDR3 region has the DNA TGTGCCAGCAGTGACCACGGGGGCCCGGGGAATGAGCAGTTCTTC.

This clonotype appeared a few times. This chain connects TRBV20-1 to TRBJ1-2; TRBD1 is a possible D gene (5 bases). Per the germline V gene, CDR1 is DFQATT and CDR2 is SNEGSKA (reference sequence). Deletions cut 0 bases from V and 5 bases from J, with 10 bases between. CDR3 size: 13 residues. The CDR3 coding sequence is TGCAGTGCTAGAGATGCCAGGGATTATGGCTACACCTTC. It codes for CSARDARDYGYTF.

V is TRBV7-2 and J is TRBJ2-7, with D perhaps given as TRBD1 or TRBD2 (7 bases each). Deletions cut 2 bases from V and 6 bases from J, with 20 bases between. The CDR3 covers 16 residues. Germline assignment: CDR1 SGHTA and CDR2 FQGNSA. The CDR3: CASSLIGGPGGAEQYF. The CDR3 DNA reads TGTGCCAGCAGCTTAATTGGAGGGCCAGGGGGGGCCGAGCAGTACTTC.

This clonotype was detected only a few times. This sequence joins TRBV3-1 and TRBJ2-5; TRBD2 might be the D (6 bases). Germline CDR1 is LGHDT and CDR2 is YNNKEL (reference sequence). Between the trimmed V and J ends, which lost 6 bases and 4 bases, there was a span of 15 bases. The CDR3 consists of 14 residues. CDR3 bases: TGTGCCAGCAGTAAAACTAGCTACGCAGAGACCCAGTACTTC. Amino acids: CASSKTSYAETQYF.

This clonotype was counted between two and nine times. The chain employs TRBV2 and TRBJ2-1, with D possibly being TRBD1 (6 bases). From germline, CDR1 is SNHLY and CDR2 FYNNEI. V shed 4 bases and J shed 9 bases, with 10 bases lying between them. The CDR3 sequence is 12 residues long. The CDR3 region is CASSGVQGEQFF. The CDR3 region has the DNA TGTGCCAGCAGTGGGGTACAGGGTGAGCAGTTCTTC.

The chain links TRBV11-2 to TRBJ2-7; perhaps TRBD1 as D (5 bases). The V gene lost 8 bases and the J gene lost 0 bases, with 17 bases spanning the gap. In germline, CDR1 is SGHAT, CDR2 FQNNGV. This CDR3 has 15 amino acids. The CDR3 loop is CASCLVGRASYEQYF. CDR3 sequence (DNA): TGTGCCAGCTGTTTGGTCGGCAGGGCCTCCTACGAGCAGTACTTC. Based on the CDR3 plus reference TRBV11-2 and TRBJ2-7, the full variable domain is EAGVAQSPRYKIIEKRQSVAFWCNPISGHATLYWYQQILGQGPKLLIQFQNNGVVDDSQLPKDRFSAERLKGVDSTLKIQPAKLEDSAVYLCASCLVGRASYEQYFGPGTRLTVT.

CDR3 nucleotides: TGCAGTGCCTCGCGGGCGGGAAAGACCCAGTACTTC. Protein product: CSASRAGKTQYF. This chain links TRBV20-1 with TRBJ2-5; perhaps TRBD2 as D (6 bases). The length of the CDR3 is 12 residues. The V gene lost 6 bases and the J gene lost 6 bases, with 14 bases spanning the gap. In germline, CDR1 is DFQATT, CDR2 SNEGSKA (reference sequence).

The CDR3 region is CSAQRDLETDTQYF. The CDR3 nucleotides read TGCAGTGCCCAACGAGACCTTGAGACAGATACGCAGTATTTT. The gene calls are TRBV20-1 and TRBJ2-3; D gene ambiguous. CDR3 length: 14 amino acids. V dropped 6 bases and J dropped 3 bases, with 16 bases sitting between them. In germline, CDR1 is DFQATT, CDR2 SNEGSKA (reference sequence).

This clonotype was recorded a few times. The chain has TRBV7-2 and TRBJ2-1; D may be TRBD1 (6 bases). The J call may be incorrect, as the DNA end agrees better with TRBJ2-5. From germline, CDR1 is SGHTA and CDR2 FQGNSA. The CDR3 is 15 residues long. CDR3 protein: CASSLVSDRWETQYF. The CDR3 nucleotides read TGTGCCAGCAGCTTAGTTAGTGACAGGTGGGAGACCCAGTACTTC.

The chain has TRBV7-9 and TRBJ2-3, with no clear D. CDR3 size: 9 residues. CDR1 and CDR2 from the germline V gene are SEHNR and FQNEAQ (reference sequence). The CDR3 nucleotides read TGTTCCCTCACAGATACGCAGTATTTT. Its protein is CSLTDTQYF.

The chain recombines TRBV5-1 with TRBJ2-3; 8 nucleotides match TRBD2. Germline V gene lookup returns CDR1 SGHRS and CDR2 YFSETQ. After removal of 2 bases from V and 5 bases from J, the junction contained 4 bases not matched to a gene. There are 14 residues in the CDR3. CDR3 DNA: TGCGCCAGCAGCTTAGCGGGAGCGAGAGATACGCAGTATTTT. This codes for CASSLAGARDTQYF.

The table lists this clonotype with a few counts. The chain couples TRBV6-2 or TRBV6-3 to TRBJ2-1; weak D call: TRBD2 (5 bases). V gave up 5 bases and J gave up 7 bases, with 21 bases separating them. This CDR3 has 16 amino acids. The germline V gene has CDR1 MNHEY and CDR2 SVGEGT. DNA for the CDR3: TGTGCCAGCAGTGGACTGGTTCTCGCGGTTATGAATGAGCAGTTCTTC. It encodes CASSGLVLAVMNEQFF.

The rearrangement joins TRBV20-1 to TRBJ1-3; the D is unclear. Trimming left V 2 bases short and J 4 bases short, with 12 bases between. The CDR3 contains 14 residues. Germline V CDR1 and CDR2: DFQATT, SNEGSKA (reference sequence). This CDR3 reads CSARRAGLGNTIYF. As DNA, the CDR3 is TGCAGTGCTAGAAGGGCGGGTTTGGGAAACACCATATATTTT.

This chain uses TRBV11-2 with TRBJ1-4; tentatively, D is TRBD1 (6 bases). The CDR3 runs to 15 residues. The germline V gene has CDR1 SGHAT and CDR2 FQNNGV. Trimming shortened V by 5 bases and J by 5 bases, and 15 bases separated the two germline ends. CDR3 amino acids: CASSLTGTRNEKLFF. CDR3 sequence (DNA): TGTGCCAGCAGCCTCACCGGGACACGGAATGAAAAACTGTTTTTT.

The J gene is TRBJ2-1, the V gene TRBV20-1; 7 bases agree with TRBD2. Trimming cost V 3 bases and J 10 bases; bases outside gene matches: 9. The germline CDR1 and CDR2 sequences are DFQATT and SNEGSKA (reference sequence). This CDR3 spans 13 amino acids. CDR3 nucleotides: TGCAGTGCTAGTGGGGCGGGGGAGGAAGAGCAGTTCTTC. Translating gives CSASGAGEEEQFF.

The chain employs TRBV7-2 and TRBJ1-1, with D uncertain. V dropped 3 bases and J dropped 0 bases, with 5 bases sitting between them. This CDR3 comprises 13 residues. The germline CDR1 and CDR2 sequences are SGHTA and FQGNSA. CDR3 sequence: CASSFPVNTEAFF. As DNA, the CDR3 is TGTGCCAGCAGCTTTCCAGTGAACACTGAAGCTTTCTTT.

The CDR3 sequence: CASSARDNEQFF. The CDR3 DNA follows: TGTGCCAGCAGCGCGAGAGACAATGAGCAGTTCTTC. This sequence joins TRBV9 and TRBJ2-5, with D unresolved. The J call may not be correct, given that the DNA end is closer to TRBJ2-1. Germline V gene lookup returns CDR1 SGDLS and CDR2 YYNGEE. CDR3 size: 12 residues.

This chain joins TRBV12-3 or TRBV12-4 and TRBJ1-3, with unresolved D. The CDR3 spans 17 residues. Trimming removed 3 bases at V and 0 bases at J, with 15 bases between. This CDR3 is CASSLGSLTYSGNTIYF. CDR3 DNA sequence: TGTGCCAGCAGTTTGGGGAGCTTAACGTACTCTGGAAACACCATATATTTT.

This clonotype occurred a few times. The chain uses TRBV5-5 and TRBJ1-1, with a possible D match to TRBD1 (5 bases). The germline V gene encodes CDR1 SGHKS and CDR2 YYEKEE (reference sequence). Trimming took off 4 bases at V and 7 bases at J, with 11 bases between the two ends. The CDR3 sequence is 12 residues long. This CDR3 reads CASSGRGREAFF. The CDR3 bases are TGTGCCAGCAGCGGACGGGGACGTGAAGCTTTCTTT. Using reference TRBV5-5 and TRBJ1-1 for the parts outside the CDR3, the full variable domain is DAGVTQSPTHLIKTRGQQVTLRCSPISGHKSVSWYQQVLGQGPQFIFQYYEKEERGRGNFPDRFSARQFPNYSSELNVNALLLGDSALYLCASSGRGREAFFGQGTRLTVV.

The chain carries TRBV4-2 and TRBJ2-5; D is possibly TRBD1 or TRBD2 (5 bases each). Germline V CDR1 and CDR2: LGHNA, YNFKEQ. The CDR3 consists of 15 residues. V was clipped by 3 bases and J by 5 bases, with 16 bases between them. CDR3 in amino acids: CASSHASIGTETQYF. The CDR3 region has the DNA TGTGCCAGCAGCCATGCCTCCATCGGGACGGAGACCCAGTACTTC.

This clonotype was seen ten or more times. The rearrangement links TRBV20-1 to TRBJ2-5, with 9 bases matching TRBD1. This CDR3 spans 15 amino acids. J was trimmed by 4 bases and V by 6 bases; bases with no gene match: 12. CDR1 is DFQATT and CDR2 is SNEGSKA in the germline V gene (reference sequence). The chain's CDR3 is CSAAPGTGTGETQYF. The CDR3 DNA is TGCAGTGCGGCCCCTGGGACAGGGACGGGAGAGACCCAGTACTTC.

Many counts were recorded for this clonotype. The rearrangement joins TRBV28 to TRBJ1-4; possibly TRBD1 for D (6 bases). CDR3 length: 14 residues. The germline gives CDR1 MDHEN, CDR2 SYDVKM. Trimming stripped 2 bases from V and 2 bases from J, with 6 bases between. The CDR3 loop is CASSLGGTNEKLFF. The CDR3 coding sequence is TGTGCCAGCAGTTTAGGGGGCACTAATGAAAAACTGTTTTTT.

The chain recombines TRBV20-1 with TRBJ1-4; D uncertain. CDR1 is DFQATT and CDR2 is SNEGSKA in the germline V gene (reference sequence). The CDR3 is made up of 14 amino acids. V was pared by 5 bases and J by 8 bases, with 18 bases between. The CDR3 protein is CSAQIRGSGEKLFF. The DNA for the CDR3 is TGCAGTGCTCAGATCCGGGGATCGGGGGAAAAACTGTTTTTT.

The sample holds a few counts of this clonotype. This chain connects TRBV5-1 to TRBJ2-1; 7 positions agree with TRBD2. CDR3 size: 15 residues. Trimming took 2 bases from V and 6 from J; bases not matched to a gene: 8. The germline V gene encodes CDR1 SGHRS and CDR2 YFSETQ. The CDR3 reads CASSFGLGEGNEQFF. DNA of the CDR3: TGCGCCAGCAGCTTTGGACTAGGGGAAGGCAATGAGCAGTTCTTC. Full variable domain (rest looked up from reference TRBV5-1 and TRBJ2-1): KAGVTQTPRYLIKTRGQQVTLSCSPISGHRSVSWYQQTPGQGLQFLFEYFSETQRNKGNFPGRFSGRQFSNSRSEMNVSTLELGDSALYLCASSFGLGEGNEQFFGPGTRLTVL.